The rows below give T cell receptor beta chains drawn from one sample of a study of cytomegalovirus exposure and HLA in healthy donors. Sequencing was performed with immunoSEQ multiplex PCR; in TCRdb, only in-frame clones are kept and a portion is missing. The sample lists about 150,000 clones, 70% to 90% occurring once. Sequenced sample: PBMCs. The receptor set was obtained from a woman aged 40 to 50 in good health and CMV-seropositive. The CDR3 runs from the conserved cysteine through the conserved F or W. Fields, in order: D gene, V gene, clone size, J gene, CDR3 protein, CDR3 DNA. The D gene is left open where the match is weak. Size values are once, few and many counts, or a class for expanded clones, and some rows have none.

>NA|TRBV29-1|NA|TRBJ1-3
CSVDDRFAGNTIYF
TGCAGCGTTGACGACAGATTTGCTGGAAACACCATATATTTT
>TRBD1|TRBV7-9|NA|TRBJ2-7
CASSSAGTGDEQYF
TGTGCCAGCAGCTCAGCCGGGACAGGGGACGAGCAGTACTTC
>NA|TRBV7-9|NA|TRBJ2-7
CASSPPSAYEQYF
TGTGCCAGCAGCCCCCCCTCGGCCTACGAGCAGTACTTC
>NA|TRBV7-8|NA|TRBJ1-4
CASSAYRVPNEKLFF
TGTGCCAGCAGCGCATACAGGGTGCCTAATGAAAAACTGTTTTTT
>TRBD1|TRBV5-1|once|TRBJ2-1
CASSTTGGSSYNEQFF
TGCGCCAGCAGTACGACAGGGGGCAGCTCCTACAATGAGCAGTTCTTC
>TRBD1|TRBV10-3|NA|TRBJ1-1
CAISARQGVNTEAFF
TGTGCCATCAGTGCCAGACAGGGGGTGAACACTGAAGCTTTCTTT
>TRBD2|TRBV7-2|NA|TRBJ2-3
CASRVAGGPDTQYF
TGTGCCAGCAGAGTAGCGGGAGGGCCAGATACGCAGTATTTT
>TRBD2|TRBV29-1|NA|TRBJ2-7
CSVEDRGGEGREQYF
TGCAGCGTTGAAGATCGAGGCGGGGAGGGCCGCGAGCAGTACTTC
>TRBD1|TRBV28|NA|TRBJ1-5
CASSFTGGLNQPQHF
TGTGCCAGCAGTTTCACAGGGGGCTTGAATCAGCCCCAGCATTTT
>NA|TRBV2|few|TRBJ2-2
CASNRVGTGELFF
TGTGCCAGCAATAGAGTTGGTACCGGGGAGCTGTTTTTT
>TRBD1|TRBV6-5|NA|TRBJ2-2
CASSLDRGNTGELFF
TGTGCCAGCAGCCTCGACAGGGGTAACACCGGGGAGCTGTTTTTT
>NA|TRBV25-1|NA|TRBJ1-2
CASSSAGYGYTF
TGTGCCAGCAGCTCGGCGGGCTATGGCTACACCTTC
>NA|TRBV27|NA|TRBJ1-5
CASSFTAGGRSNQPQHF
TGTGCCAGCAGTTTTACTGCGGGGGGCAGGAGCAATCAGCCCCAGCATTTT
>NA|TRBV18|NA|TRBJ2-3
CASSPRDRHLSDTQYF
TGTGCCAGCTCACCGCGGGACCGTCATCTCTCCGATACGCAGTATTTT
>TRBD2|TRBV6-1|NA|TRBJ2-5
CASSDPPAGTSGRRTQYF
TGTGCCAGCAGTGATCCTCCGGCCGGGACTAGCGGGAGGAGGACCCAGTACTTC
>TRBD1|TRBV29-1|NA|TRBJ1-2
CSVSGTGLGYTF
TGCAGCGTTTCCGGGACAGGTCTAGGCTACACCTTC
>TRBD1|TRBV28|NA|TRBJ1-5
CASSFVGQVRGNQPQHF
TGTGCCAGCAGTTTCGTTGGACAGGTGAGAGGCAATCAGCCCCAGCATTTT
>NA|TRBV6-6|NA|TRBJ2-7
CASSYIRDEQYF
TGTGCCAGCAGTTACATCCGGGATGAGCAGTACTTC
>TRBD2|TRBV7-3|NA|TRBJ2-1
CASSSAPSGYNEQFF
TGTGCCAGCAGCTCCGCGCCTAGCGGCTACAATGAGCAGTTCTTC
>TRBD2|TRBV13|NA|TRBJ2-1
CASSFSQTSGRHNEQFF
TGTGCCAGCAGCTTTTCACAGACTAGCGGGAGGCACAATGAGCAGTTCTTC
>NA|TRBV7-9|NA|TRBJ2-4
CASSPYGAKNIQYF
TGTGCCAGCAGCCCATACGGGGCCAAAAACATTCAGTACTTC
>NA|TRBV5-6|many|TRBJ1-1
CASSYSRQNTEAFF
TGTGCCAGCAGCTACTCTCGACAGAACACTGAAGCTTTCTTT
>TRBD1|TRBV29-1|NA|TRBJ2-1
CSGGQGANEQFF
TGCAGCGGTGGACAGGGGGCCAATGAGCAGTTCTTC
>NA|TRBV7-9|NA|TRBJ1-4
CASSRTTGGQQELFF
TGTGCCAGCAGCCGTACGACGGGGGGCCAACAGGAACTGTTTTTT